The present T cell receptor beta chain was sequenced within a study of control samples from healthy donors and cancer patients. Here immunoSEQ multiplex PCR was the method, and the copy in TCRdb shows in-frame clones only, minus some. The table records 90,000 to 130,000 clones, approximately 80% of them present only once. Source material: blood. The sequence derives from a man in his late teens or twenties in good health.

Written as DNA, the CDR3 is TGTGCCAGCAGTGAAGCGCTGCAGGGGGCGGATACGCAGTATTTT. Protein: CASSEALQGADTQYF. The J gene is TRBJ2-3, the V gene TRBV6-1, with 8 positions matching TRBD1. Germline-derived CDR1 and CDR2 are MNHNS and SASEGT. The CDR3 is made up of 15 amino acids. With V trimmed by 0 bases and J by 6 bases, 5 bases remained unmatched.